This record concerns one T cell receptor beta chain sequence. Its antigen is unidentified. Via MiXCR, TCRdb re-called the RT-PCR reads, giving one row per CDR3 protein. This sample has approximately 310,000 distinct CDR3 sequences; 20% to 25% occur once, and the top ten carry 10%. Trimming removed 6 bases from V and 2 bases from J, with 17 bases in between. This CDR3 contains 15 residues. Germline CDR1 and CDR2: MDHEN and SYDVKM. This entry comes from a study of response to subunit inactivated influenza vaccine. General study findings and limits: Few new T cells, the authors suggested, are recruited by each seasonal influenza vaccination.

The receptor was derived from a man in his fifties or sixties who received an inactivated influenza vaccine. The gene calls are TRBV28 and TRBJ2-7, with D perhaps matching TRBD1 or TRBD2 (5 bases each). Specimen: PBMCs from blood, collected 21 months after vaccination. As DNA, the CDR3 is TGTGCCAGCAGCCACACTTGGCCGGGACCCTACGAGCAGTACTTC. Protein product: CASSHTWPGPYEQYF. Combining the CDR3 with reference TRBV28 and TRBJ2-7 gives the whole variable domain DVKVTQSSRYLVKRTGEKVFLECVQDMDHENMFWYRQDPGLGLRLIYFSYDVKMKEKGDIPEGYSVSREKKERFSLILESASTNQTSMYLCASSHTWPGPYEQYFGPGTRLTVT.